The sequence of this TCR beta chain was determined in a study of blood T cell repertoires in COVID-19 (TCRdb year 2020). Concerning the study at large: Collaborator samples came from the United States, Italy and Spain and covered acute and convalescent phases of COVID-19. The prospective study material was composed of cDNA or gDNA derived from T cells, B-cell-depleted T cells, or PBMCs. Subjects who had been exposed to COVID-19, were actively infected with it, or had recovered from it provided the deeply sampled blood TCRbeta repertoires that made up the dataset. The repertoires were released in a freely available public database intended as a resource for research on the immune response to SARS-CoV-2. Samples came from the ongoing ImmuneRACE study (first 160 participants) plus 1,254 subjects from 6 global collaborators. Nearly every sample came with metadata listing a de-identified subject ID, COVID-19 status, age in years and sex. Where available, HLA class I and class II types were taken from metadata supplied by the sample provider and were not determined by assay-based typing. The full study reports these points: How much clinical and demographic metadata was included differed by source and by participant, and the metadata was provided uncurated.

The CDR3, cysteine through phenylalanine, is 14 amino acids long. Just CDR3 DNA is preserved here, 42 bases in frame from base 1. Reading the germline V gene gives CDR1 MDHEN and CDR2 SYDVKM. Trimming takes 3 bases off V and 7 bases off J; junction bases not matched to a gene: 6. Concerning this clone: This clone's antigen is unknown. No base qualities exist here, and no much larger clone lies one base off it.

TCRbeta CDR3 regions were amplified from genomic DNA by means of the immunoSEQ Assay, a bias-controlled multiplex PCR. In the source study's methods: Nucleated cell counts per sample were estimated from amplification of reference gene primers within the assay. To quantify the absolute abundance of each unique TCRbeta CDR3 rearrangement, sequence reads were collapsed and filtered. For each sample, productive Simpson clonality was calculated by taking the square root of Simpson's diversity index across productive rearrangements. This is the immuneACCESS table as TCRdb keeps it, with only in-frame sequences that have V and J called. A part of the clones is gone; compared with another copy, unresolved V genes explain less than half, and the rest is unexplained. D and trimming come from the DNA, and the V and J calls and clone size come from that table. For this sample there are 300,000 to 350,000 clones; roughly 89% appear just once. The ten most abundant clones make up around 4.5% of the sample.

In the prospective study, participants were about 18 to 89 years old, resided in about two dozen geographic areas of the United States, and were enrolled through a virtual design. Cohort assignment in the prospective study relied on participant-reported clinical history from a screening survey and a study questionnaire. Each participant in the prospective study had whole blood, serum and a nasopharyngeal or oropharyngeal swab collected by mobile phlebotomists. Prospective study participants could optionally give additional blood draws and questionnaires over an approximately 2-month period. Blood samples from the prospective study were shipped frozen or at room temperature prior to DNA extraction.

The source material was PBMCs or T cells enriched from blood (not recorded which). The sequence came from a woman between 18 and 29 years old with acute COVID-19. Rearrangement joined TRBV28 to TRBJ2-5; 9 nucleotides in the junction match TRBD1. The CDR3 in this case is CASSFADRGGTQYF. At the DNA level, the sequence is TGTGCCAGCAGTTTCGCCGACAGGGGGGGGACCCAGTACTTC.